The source of this T cell receptor beta chain is a study of OX40 agonist ivuxolimab in advanced cancers. For the study at large: The treatment was a fully human IgG2 OX40 agonist, ivuxolimab. Three patients responded partially, comprising one with hepatocellular carcinoma and two with cutaneous melanoma. Head and neck, renal cell, melanoma or hepatocellular carcinoma were the cancers that dose-escalation patients had. Findings of the study overall: Expanded clones were, on average, more numerous among CD8+ T cells than CD4+.

Worth noting for this clone: The target antigen is unknown.

Some clones are missing from TCRdb's copy, which holds only in-frame ones; the method was immunoSEQ multiplex PCR. The table records approximately 76,000 clones, 94% of them present only once. V lost 8 bases to trimming and J lost 10 bases, with 21 bases between them. The CDR3 runs 14 residues. Germline V gives CDR1 MNHEY, CDR2 SMNVEV (reference sequence). This sequence joins TRBV27 and TRBJ2-1, with D perhaps TRBD2 (6 bases). This material consisted of CD4+ or CD8+ T cells sorted from blood, taken in a trial of the OX40 agonist ivuxolimab. The receptor's source is an adult with an advanced solid tumor such as melanoma, head and neck, liver or kidney cancer. CDR3 nucleotide sequence: TGTGCCAGCGTTGTGAGACTAGGATTTCCAGAGCAGTTCTTC. It encodes CASVVRLGFPEQFF.